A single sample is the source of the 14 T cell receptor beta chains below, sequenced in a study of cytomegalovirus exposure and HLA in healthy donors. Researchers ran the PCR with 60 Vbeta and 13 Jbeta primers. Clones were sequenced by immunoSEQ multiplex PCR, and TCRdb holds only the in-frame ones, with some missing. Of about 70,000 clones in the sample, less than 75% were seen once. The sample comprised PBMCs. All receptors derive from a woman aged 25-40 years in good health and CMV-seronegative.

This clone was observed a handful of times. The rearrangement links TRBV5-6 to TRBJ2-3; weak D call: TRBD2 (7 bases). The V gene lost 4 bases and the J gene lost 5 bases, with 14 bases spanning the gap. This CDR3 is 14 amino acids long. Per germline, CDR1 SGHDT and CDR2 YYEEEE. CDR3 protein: CASSKGGPGDTQYF. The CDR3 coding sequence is TGTGCCAGCAGCAAGGGGGGGCCAGGAGATACGCAGTATTTT.

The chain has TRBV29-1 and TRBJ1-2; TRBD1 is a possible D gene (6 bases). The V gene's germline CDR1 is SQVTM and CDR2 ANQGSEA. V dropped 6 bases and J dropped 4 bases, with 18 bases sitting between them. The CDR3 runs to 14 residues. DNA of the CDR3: TGCAGCGTAGCTACAGGGCCAGCTGGCTATGGCTACACCTTC. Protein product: CSVATGPAGYGYTF.

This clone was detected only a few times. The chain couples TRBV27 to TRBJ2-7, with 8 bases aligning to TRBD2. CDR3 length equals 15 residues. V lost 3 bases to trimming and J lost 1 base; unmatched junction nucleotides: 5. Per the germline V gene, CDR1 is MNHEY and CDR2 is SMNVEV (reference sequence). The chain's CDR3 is CASSLTSVGSYEQYF. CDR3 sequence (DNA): TGTGCCAGCAGTTTGACTAGCGTTGGGTCCTACGAGCAGTACTTC.

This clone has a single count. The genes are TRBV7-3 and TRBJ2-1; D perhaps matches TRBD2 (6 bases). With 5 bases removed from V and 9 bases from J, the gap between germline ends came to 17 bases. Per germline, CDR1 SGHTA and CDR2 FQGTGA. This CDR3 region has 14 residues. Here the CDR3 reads CASSATGVALEQFF. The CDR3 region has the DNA TGTGCCAGCAGCGCTACGGGGGTAGCTCTTGAGCAGTTCTTC. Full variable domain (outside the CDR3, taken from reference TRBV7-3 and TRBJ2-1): GAGVSQTPSNKVTEKGKYVELRCDPISGHTALYWYRQSLGQGPEFLIYFQGTGAADDSGLPNDRFFAVRPEGSVSTLKIQRTERGDSAVYLCASSATGVALEQFFGPGTRLTVL.

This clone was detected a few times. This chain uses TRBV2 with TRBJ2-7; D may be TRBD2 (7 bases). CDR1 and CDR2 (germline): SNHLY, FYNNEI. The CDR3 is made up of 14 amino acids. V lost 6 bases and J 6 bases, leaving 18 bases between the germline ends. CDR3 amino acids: CASSPEGGASEQYF. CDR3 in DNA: TGTGCCAGCAGCCCGGAGGGGGGGGCGTCCGAGCAGTACTTC.

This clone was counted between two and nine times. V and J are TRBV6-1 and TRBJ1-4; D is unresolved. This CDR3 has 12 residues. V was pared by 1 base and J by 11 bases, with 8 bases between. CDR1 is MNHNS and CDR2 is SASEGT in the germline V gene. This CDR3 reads CASSEVERKLFF. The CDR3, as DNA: TGTGCCAGCAGTGAAGTAGAGAGGAAACTGTTTTTT.

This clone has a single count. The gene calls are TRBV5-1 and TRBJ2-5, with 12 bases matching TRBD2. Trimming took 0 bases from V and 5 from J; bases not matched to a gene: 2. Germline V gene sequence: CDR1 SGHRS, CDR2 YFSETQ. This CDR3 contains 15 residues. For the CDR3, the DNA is TGCGCCAGCAGCTTGGATACTAGCGGGGGGGAGACCCAGTACTTC. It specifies CASSLDTSGGETQYF.

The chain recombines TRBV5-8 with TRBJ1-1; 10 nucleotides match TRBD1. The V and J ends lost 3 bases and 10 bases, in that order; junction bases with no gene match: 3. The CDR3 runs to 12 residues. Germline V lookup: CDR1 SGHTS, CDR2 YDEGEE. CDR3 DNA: TGTGCCAGCAGCTACGGACAGGGGGGAGCTTTCTTT. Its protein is CASSYGQGGAFF.

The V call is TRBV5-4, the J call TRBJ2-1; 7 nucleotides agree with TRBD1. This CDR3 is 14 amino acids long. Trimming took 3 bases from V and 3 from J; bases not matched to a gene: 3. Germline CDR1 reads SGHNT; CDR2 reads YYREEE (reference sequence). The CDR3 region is CASSSQGIYNEQFF. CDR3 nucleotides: TGTGCCAGCAGCTCACAGGGGATCTACAATGAGCAGTTCTTC.

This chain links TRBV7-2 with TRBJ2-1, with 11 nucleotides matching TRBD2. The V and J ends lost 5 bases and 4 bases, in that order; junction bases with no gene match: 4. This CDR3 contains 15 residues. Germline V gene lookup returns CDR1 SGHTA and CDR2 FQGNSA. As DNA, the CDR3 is TGTGCCAGCAGCCCTATAGCGGGGGGGTACAATGAGCAGTTCTTC. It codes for CASSPIAGGYNEQFF.

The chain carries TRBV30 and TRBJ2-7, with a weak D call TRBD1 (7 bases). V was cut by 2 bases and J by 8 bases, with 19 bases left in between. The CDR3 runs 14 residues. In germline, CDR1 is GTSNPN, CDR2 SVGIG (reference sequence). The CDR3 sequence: CAWSFTGEVRKQYF. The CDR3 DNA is TGTGCCTGGAGTTTCACAGGGGAGGTGAGGAAGCAGTACTTC.

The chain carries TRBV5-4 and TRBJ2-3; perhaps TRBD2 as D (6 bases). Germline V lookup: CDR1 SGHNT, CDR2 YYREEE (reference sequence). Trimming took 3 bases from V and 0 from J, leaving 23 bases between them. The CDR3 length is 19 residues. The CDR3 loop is CASSYRRDGSSLSTDTQYF. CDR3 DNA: TGTGCCAGCAGCTACCGGCGGGACGGGTCCAGTCTTAGCACAGATACGCAGTATTTT.

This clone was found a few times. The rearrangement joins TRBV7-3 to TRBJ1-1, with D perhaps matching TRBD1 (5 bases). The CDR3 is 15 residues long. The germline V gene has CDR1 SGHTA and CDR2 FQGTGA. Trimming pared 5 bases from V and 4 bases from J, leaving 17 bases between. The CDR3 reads CASSLSGLSSTEAFF. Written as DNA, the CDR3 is TGTGCCAGCAGCCTGTCAGGGTTATCCAGCACTGAAGCTTTCTTT.

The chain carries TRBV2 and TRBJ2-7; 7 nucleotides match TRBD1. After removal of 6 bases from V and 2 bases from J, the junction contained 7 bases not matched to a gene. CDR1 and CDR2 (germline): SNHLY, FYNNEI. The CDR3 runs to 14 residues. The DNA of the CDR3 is TGTGCCAGCAGGACCACAGGGGTGACCTACGAGCAGTACTTC. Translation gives CASRTTGVTYEQYF.